Listed below are T cell receptor beta chains from one sample, sequenced in a study of PD-1 blockade in classical Hodgkin lymphoma. Libraries were prepared by immunoSEQ multiplex PCR; TCRdb keeps only in-frame clonotypes and omits some of them. The top ten hold approximately 2.4% of the sample, which has about 85,000 clones, approximately 91% seen once. The sequencing used peripheral blood mononuclear cells (PBMCs), collected before the second cycle of nivolumab. These receptor sequences come from a human donor with classical Hodgkin lymphoma. CDR3s include the opening cysteine and the closing phenylalanine or tryptophan. Each record gives: J gene, clone size, V gene, D gene, CDR3 DNA, CDR3 protein. A D gene is named only where the DNA matches it firmly. Some rows mark clone size as missing; the rest say once, few, many or name a class of expanded clone.

j_gene: TRBJ2-6
abundance: once
v_gene: TRBV7-8
d_gene: .
CDR3nt: TGTGCCAGCAGCTACGAGCGGGTGGCTGGGGCCAACGTCCTGACTTTC
CDR3aa: CASSYERVAGANVLTF

j_gene: TRBJ1-5
abundance: .
v_gene: TRBV6-6
d_gene: .
CDR3nt: TGTGCCAGCAGTTATAGGCAGGACAATCAGCCCCAGCATTTT
CDR3aa: CASSYRQDNQPQHF

j_gene: TRBJ1-5
abundance: .
v_gene: TRBV19
d_gene: TRBD1
CDR3nt: TGTGCCAGTAGTGTGACAGGGGACAGTCAGCCCCAGCATTTT
CDR3aa: CASSVTGDSQPQHF

j_gene: TRBJ2-1
abundance: .
v_gene: TRBV30
d_gene: .
CDR3nt: TGTGCCTGGAGTATCGGCAGGCACAATGAGCAGTTCTTC
CDR3aa: CAWSIGRHNEQFF

j_gene: TRBJ1-6
abundance: .
v_gene: TRBV7-4
d_gene: .
CDR3nt: TGTGCCAGCAGCTCCCAGGGGCTGGGTTGTTCACCCCTCCACTTT
CDR3aa: CASSSQGLGCSPLHF

j_gene: TRBJ1-1
abundance: once
v_gene: TRBV4-1
d_gene: .
CDR3nt: TGCGCCAGCAGCCAAGATCCCGTCTCGGGTCGGACTTTCTTT
CDR3aa: CASSQDPVSGRTFF

j_gene: TRBJ2-2
abundance: .
v_gene: TRBV5-4
d_gene: .
CDR3nt: TGTGCCAGCAGCCCCCAATCCATAATTAACACCGGGGAGCTGTTTTTT
CDR3aa: CASSPQSIINTGELFF

j_gene: TRBJ1-1
abundance: .
v_gene: TRBV28
d_gene: .
CDR3nt: TGTGCCAGCAGTTTATTTCCCCCACCAGATGAAGCTTTCTTT
CDR3aa: CASSLFPPPDEAFF

j_gene: TRBJ2-5
abundance: .
v_gene: TRBV7-9
d_gene: .
CDR3nt: TGTGCCAGCAGCTTAGGGTGGAGCCAAGAGACCCAGTACTTC
CDR3aa: CASSLGWSQETQYF

j_gene: TRBJ2-4
abundance: .
v_gene: TRBV19
d_gene: TRBD2
CDR3nt: TGTGCCAGTAGATATAGCGGGGGCAAAAACATTCAGTACTTC
CDR3aa: CASRYSGGKNIQYF

j_gene: TRBJ2-1
abundance: once
v_gene: TRBV6-1
d_gene: TRBD2
CDR3nt: TGTGCCAGCAGAGAACCGGGACTAGCGGGAAACAATGAGCAGTTCTTC
CDR3aa: CASREPGLAGNNEQFF

j_gene: TRBJ2-2
abundance: .
v_gene: TRBV30
d_gene: .
CDR3nt: TGTGCCTGGAGTACTGACAACACCGGGGAGCTGTTTTTT
CDR3aa: CAWSTDNTGELFF

j_gene: TRBJ1-1
abundance: .
v_gene: TRBV18
d_gene: .
CDR3nt: TGTGCCAGCTCACCAGACAGACTGAACACTGAAGCTTTCTTT
CDR3aa: CASSPDRLNTEAFF

j_gene: TRBJ1-4
abundance: .
v_gene: TRBV5-1
d_gene: .
CDR3nt: TGCGCCAGCAGATCCCAGACCGGAGGAGATAATGAAAAACTGTTTTTT
CDR3aa: CASRSQTGGDNEKLFF

j_gene: TRBJ2-7
abundance: .
v_gene: TRBV12-5
d_gene: TRBD1
CDR3nt: TGTGCTAGTGGTTTGGTGTCCGGGACAGGGGACTCCTACGAGCAGTACTTC
CDR3aa: CASGLVSGTGDSYEQYF

j_gene: TRBJ1-1
abundance: once
v_gene: TRBV14
d_gene: .
CDR3nt: TGTGCCAGCAGCCAAGTCCAACGGGGGGGCCTAGAGAATGAAGCTTTCTTT
CDR3aa: CASSQVQRGGLENEAFF

j_gene: TRBJ2-3
abundance: .
v_gene: TRBV20-1
d_gene: .
CDR3nt: TGCAGTGCTACGCGTGTAGATACGCAGTATTTT
CDR3aa: CSATRVDTQYF

j_gene: TRBJ2-7
abundance: .
v_gene: TRBV7-9
d_gene: TRBD1
CDR3nt: TGTGCCAGCAGCTACCGGGACAGGGGTACCTACGAGCAGTACTTC
CDR3aa: CASSYRDRGTYEQYF

j_gene: TRBJ2-2
abundance: .
v_gene: TRBV6-5
d_gene: TRBD1
CDR3nt: TGTGCCAGCAGTTACGACAGGGGAAACACCGGGGAGCTGTTTTTT
CDR3aa: CASSYDRGNTGELFF

j_gene: TRBJ2-2
abundance: .
v_gene: TRBV5-4
d_gene: .
CDR3nt: TGTGCCAGCAGCTTGAGGGGTAGCGGCACCGGGGAGCTGTTTTTT
CDR3aa: CASSLRGSGTGELFF

j_gene: TRBJ2-3
abundance: .
v_gene: TRBV9
d_gene: .
CDR3nt: TGTGCCAGCAGCGTAGGACAGCCAACAACAGATACGCAGTATTTT
CDR3aa: CASSVGQPTTDTQYF

j_gene: TRBJ2-7
abundance: .
v_gene: TRBV12-5
d_gene: .
CDR3nt: TGTGCTAGTGGTTTGGTACTGGGACATAGCTCAGCTCCTAACGAGCAGTACTTC
CDR3aa: CASGLVLGHSSAPNEQYF

j_gene: TRBJ2-2
abundance: .
v_gene: TRBV7-9
d_gene: TRBD1
CDR3nt: TGTGCCAGCAGCTTAGCCCGGACAGGGGGCCTCGGGGAGCTGTTTTTT
CDR3aa: CASSLARTGGLGELFF

j_gene: TRBJ1-2
abundance: .
v_gene: TRBV28
d_gene: .
CDR3nt: TGTGCCAGCAGTTCTGCCCCGTTTGGCTATGGCTACACCTTC
CDR3aa: CASSSAPFGYGYTF

j_gene: TRBJ2-7
abundance: .
v_gene: TRBV30
d_gene: TRBD2
CDR3nt: TGTGCCTGGAGTGTACGGGGGGTATGGTCCTACGAGCAGTACTTC
CDR3aa: CAWSVRGVWSYEQYF

j_gene: TRBJ2-3
abundance: .
v_gene: TRBV19
d_gene: .
CDR3nt: TGTGCCAGTAGACTAAAGGCTTCCACAGATACGCAGTATTTT
CDR3aa: CASRLKASTDTQYF

j_gene: TRBJ2-2
abundance: .
v_gene: TRBV25-1
d_gene: TRBD2
CDR3nt: TGTGCCAGCAGTTCAGGACTAGCGGGAGGGCAGACCGGGGAGCTGTTTTTT
CDR3aa: CASSSGLAGGQTGELFF

j_gene: TRBJ1-1
abundance: few
v_gene: TRBV30
d_gene: .
CDR3nt: TGTGCCCGTGAACAGGGAGGAAAGACTGAAGCTTTCTTT
CDR3aa: CAREQGGKTEAFF

j_gene: TRBJ2-1
abundance: .
v_gene: TRBV7-9
d_gene: TRBD2
CDR3nt: TGTGCCAGCAGCGTCGGACTAGCGGGAGGGTACAATGAGCAGTTCTTC
CDR3aa: CASSVGLAGGYNEQFF

j_gene: TRBJ1-4
abundance: .
v_gene: TRBV11-1
d_gene: .
CDR3nt: TGTGCCAGCAGCGTCCTTGCTCCGCCGAATGAAAAACTGTTTTTT
CDR3aa: CASSVLAPPNEKLFF

j_gene: TRBJ2-1
abundance: .
v_gene: TRBV5-1
d_gene: .
CDR3nt: TGCGCCAGCAACGGGGGTGGTGAGCAGTTCTTC
CDR3aa: CASNGGGEQFF

j_gene: TRBJ1-4
abundance: .
v_gene: TRBV5-8
d_gene: TRBD1
CDR3nt: TGTGCCAGCAGCTCCAGATACGGGACAGGGGGAAGCGGTGAAAAACTGTTTTTT
CDR3aa: CASSSRYGTGGSGEKLFF

j_gene: TRBJ1-1
abundance: .
v_gene: TRBV4-1
d_gene: .
CDR3nt: TGCGCCAGCAGGGACCCGACAGGCGCGAACACTGAAGCTTTCTTT
CDR3aa: CASRDPTGANTEAFF

j_gene: TRBJ2-5
abundance: .
v_gene: TRBV9
d_gene: TRBD2
CDR3nt: TGTGCCAGCAGCGTAGCGACTAGCGGGGAGACCCAGTACTTC
CDR3aa: CASSVATSGETQYF

j_gene: TRBJ2-1
abundance: .
v_gene: TRBV27
d_gene: TRBD1
CDR3nt: TGTGCCAGCAGTTTGAACAGGGGAATTAATGAGCAGTTCTTC
CDR3aa: CASSLNRGINEQFF

j_gene: TRBJ1-1
abundance: .
v_gene: TRBV28
d_gene: .
CDR3nt: TGTGCCAGCAGTTCTGCGACAGGAAGGAACACTGAAGCTTTCTTT
CDR3aa: CASSSATGRNTEAFF

j_gene: TRBJ2-7
abundance: .
v_gene: TRBV11-2
d_gene: .
CDR3nt: TGTGCCAGCAGCTTACTCGCTAGCTCCTACGAGCAGTACTTC
CDR3aa: CASSLLASSYEQYF

j_gene: TRBJ2-3
abundance: .
v_gene: TRBV2
d_gene: TRBD1
CDR3nt: TGTGCCAGCAGTCGCCGGGACAGAGGCACAGATACGCAGTATTTT
CDR3aa: CASSRRDRGTDTQYF

j_gene: TRBJ1-4
abundance: .
v_gene: TRBV25-1
d_gene: .
CDR3nt: TGTGCCAGCAGTGAATTATCGAGGCTTCGTAGAAAACTGTTTTTT
CDR3aa: CASSELSRLRRKLFF

j_gene: TRBJ2-3
abundance: .
v_gene: TRBV27
d_gene: .
CDR3nt: TGTGCCAGCGGCCCTAGTTGGGCGCAGTATTTT
CDR3aa: CASGPSWAQYF

j_gene: TRBJ2-7
abundance: .
v_gene: TRBV5-4
d_gene: TRBD2
CDR3nt: TGTGCCAGCAGCTCCCGACTAGCCGGGGACGAGCAGTACTTC
CDR3aa: CASSSRLAGDEQYF

j_gene: TRBJ2-5
abundance: once
v_gene: TRBV28
d_gene: .
CDR3nt: TGTGCCAGCAGACCCACCCGATTGGAGACCCAGTACTTC
CDR3aa: CASRPTRLETQYF